The text below deals with one TCR beta chain. Antigen unknown. These data belong to a study of cytomegalovirus exposure and HLA in healthy donors. The CDR3 runs 14 residues. The V segment lost 5 bases and the J segment 4 bases; nucleotides outside the gene matches: 7. CDR1 PRHDT and CDR2 FYEKMQ come from the germline V gene (reference sequence). While the first cohort had 500 to 700 subjects, the donors belonged to the separate validation cohort of about 110 subjects. Assay used: immunoSEQ multiplex PCR; TCRdb lists only in-frame clones, some missing. The data show some 150,000 clones, with about 89% seen just once and about 3% held by the top ten. Study outcomes and limitations: It was reportedly the case that the classifier diagnosed cytomegalovirus status with high specificity and sensitivity. Cytomegalovirus association was listed for roughly 160 TCR beta chains. Specificity of three CMV-associated chains for CMV antigens was verified in vitro.

The clonotype comes from a woman in her late teens or twenties in good health and CMV-seropositive. The gene calls are TRBV13 and TRBJ1-2; 7 positions agree with TRBD1. Sequenced: PBMCs. Here the CDR3 reads CASSRQGRGYGYTF. The DNA of the CDR3 is TGTGCCAGCAGCCGACAGGGTCGGGGCTATGGCTACACCTTC.